These T cell receptor beta chains were read from a single sample in a study of cytomegalovirus exposure and HLA in healthy donors. This table comes from immunoSEQ multiplex PCR, and its TCRdb copy is limited to in-frame clones, with some not included. The sample consists of about 140,000 clones, around three quarters of them appearing once. Sequencing was done on a sample of PBMCs. The receptors originated from a male donor in good health and CMV-seronegative. The CDR3 runs from the conserved cysteine through the conserved F or W. A D gene is named only where the DNA matches it firmly. Clone sizes are given selectively: once, few, many, or a class where the clone is expanded.

CDR3	DNA	J	V	length	D	size
CASSRQGAKEQYF	TGTGCCAGCAGTCGACAGGGGGCGAAAGAGCAGTACTTC	TRBJ2-7	TRBV2	13	TRBD1	NA
CASSLEGIRQYF	TGTGCCAGCAGTCTCGAGGGCATCCGGCAGTACTTC	TRBJ2-7	TRBV28	12	NA	NA
CASSVGGGRANYGYTF	TGTGCCAGCAGCGTAGGAGGGGGCAGGGCTAACTATGGCTACACCTTC	TRBJ1-2	TRBV9	16	TRBD1	NA
CASSPMVGGSQYF	TGCGCCAGCAGTCCTATGGTAGGGGGATCGCAGTATTTT	TRBJ2-3	TRBV5-1	13	NA	few
CASHTGRNGYTF	TGTGCCAGCCACACCGGGAGGAATGGCTACACCTTC	TRBJ1-2	TRBV28	12	NA	NA
CASRPGQANEKLFF	TGTGCCAGCAGGCCCGGACAGGCTAATGAAAAACTGTTTTTT	TRBJ1-4	TRBV27	14	TRBD1	once
CASRHPGQGAREQYF	TGTGCCAGCAGACATCCGGGACAGGGGGCGAGAGAGCAGTACTTC	TRBJ2-7	TRBV28	15	TRBD1	NA
CASSQGEGHNTEAFF	TGTGCCAGCTCACAAGGGGAGGGTCACAACACTGAAGCTTTCTTT	TRBJ1-1	TRBV18	15	NA	NA
CASSLSGTGDGGTEAFF	TGCGCCAGCAGCTTATCGGGGACAGGGGATGGTGGCACTGAAGCTTTCTTT	TRBJ1-1	TRBV5-1	17	TRBD1	NA
CAWNGQGVGTEAFF	TGTGCCTGGAATGGACAGGGTGTAGGAACTGAAGCTTTCTTT	TRBJ1-1	TRBV30	14	TRBD1	NA
CASSLGQGSNTEAFF	TGTGCCAGCAGCTTGGGACAAGGCTCGAACACTGAAGCTTTCTTT	TRBJ1-1	TRBV7-9	15	NA	NA
CASSPGQGWIIMNTEAFF	TGCGCCAGCAGCCCCGGACAGGGTTGGATTATCATGAACACTGAAGCTTTCTTT	TRBJ1-1	TRBV5-1	18	TRBD1	NA
CASTQTGQGFYEQYF	TGTGCCAGCACCCAGACGGGACAGGGTTTCTACGAGCAGTACTTC	TRBJ2-7	TRBV5-6	15	TRBD1	NA
CASSLVRANTEAFF	TGTGCCAGCAGCTTAGTCAGGGCAAACACTGAAGCTTTCTTT	TRBJ1-1	TRBV7-9	14	NA	NA
CASSIGRGMRYNEQFF	TGTGCCAGTAGTATAGGAAGGGGAATGCGGTACAATGAGCAGTTCTTC	TRBJ2-1	TRBV19	16	NA	NA
CASSPQMGGEQYF	TGTGCCAGCAGCCCACAAATGGGGGGCGAGCAGTACTTC	TRBJ2-7	TRBV5-5	13	NA	NA
CASSLVLERADTQYF	TGTGCCAGCAGTTTAGTTCTCGAGCGTGCAGATACGCAGTATTTT	TRBJ2-3	TRBV28	15	NA	NA
CANGQGNSPLHF	TGTGCCAACGGACAGGGAAATTCACCCCTCCACTTT	TRBJ1-6	TRBV10-3	12	TRBD1	NA
CASSGPPGTTIYEQYF	TGTGCCAGCAGTGGACCCCCCGGGACAACAATCTACGAGCAGTACTTC	TRBJ2-7	TRBV2	16	NA	NA
CASSQGVAASEKLFF	TGTGCCAGCTCCCAGGGGGTTGCGGCGTCTGAAAAACTGTTTTTT	TRBJ1-4	TRBV18	15	TRBD1	NA
CASSPEQGRRGNTEAFF	TGTGCCAGCTCACCGGAGCAGGGGCGAAGGGGGAACACTGAAGCTTTCTTT	TRBJ1-1	TRBV18	17	NA	NA
CASSSKALPGELFF	TGTGCCAGCAGCTCTAAAGCCCTCCCCGGGGAGCTGTTTTTT	TRBJ2-2	TRBV5-4	14	NA	NA
CASSLVPQIYGYTF	TGTGCCAGCAGCTTGGTTCCACAGATCTATGGCTACACCTTC	TRBJ1-2	TRBV5-4	14	NA	NA
CASSEDRIYEQYF	TGTGCCAGCAGCGAGGACAGAATCTACGAGCAGTACTTC	TRBJ2-7	TRBV7-8	13	NA	NA
CASSPSTGPANTEAFF	TGCGCCAGCAGCCCCTCGACAGGTCCCGCTAACACTGAAGCTTTCTTT	TRBJ1-1	TRBV5-1	16	NA	once
CSVETGGLSTNTEAFF	TGCAGCGTTGAGACAGGGGGCTTAAGTACGAACACTGAAGCTTTCTTT	TRBJ1-1	TRBV29-1	16	TRBD1	NA
CASSGGGAGGNNEQFF	TGTGCCAGCAGTGGGGGGGGAGCGGGAGGCAACAATGAGCAGTTCTTC	TRBJ2-1	TRBV6-1	16	TRBD2	NA
CASSQDRTKDEKLFF	TGTGCCAGCAGCCAAGATCGGACTAAGGATGAAAAACTGTTTTTT	TRBJ1-4	TRBV4-2	15	NA	NA
CAWMRGSGYGYTF	TGTGCCTGGATGAGGGGGTCCGGCTATGGCTACACCTTC	TRBJ1-2	TRBV30	13	NA	NA
CASSLLVGGGQPQHF	TGTGCCAGCAGTTTATTAGTTGGAGGAGGCCAGCCCCAGCATTTT	TRBJ1-5	TRBV28	15	NA	NA
CASSPTGTGTLSGEKLFF	TGTGCCAGCAGTCCCACCGGGACAGGGACTTTAAGTGGTGAAAAACTGTTTTTT	TRBJ1-4	TRBV28	18	TRBD1	NA
CASSATSGVGQPQHF	TGTGCCAGCAGTGCTACTTCAGGGGTAGGTCAGCCCCAGCATTTT	TRBJ1-5	TRBV28	15	NA	NA
CAWATGGGTVEQYF	TGTGCCTGGGCCACGGGGGGGGGAACTGTGGAGCAGTACTTC	TRBJ2-7	TRBV30	14	TRBD2	NA
CASSFLGANLQETQYF	TGTGCCAGCAGCTTCCTAGGGGCCAACCTCCAAGAGACCCAGTACTTC	TRBJ2-5	TRBV7-2	16	NA	NA
CASSLGSANEKLFF	TGCGCCAGCAGCTTGGGCAGTGCTAATGAAAAACTGTTTTTT	TRBJ1-4	TRBV5-1	14	NA	NA
CAWTVLREGSYEQYF	TGTGCCTGGACCGTTCTGCGGGAGGGCTCCTACGAGCAGTACTTC	TRBJ2-7	TRBV30	15	TRBD2	once
CASGRSGQGTYEQYF	TGTGCCAGCGGCCGGTCGGGACAGGGCACATACGAGCAGTACTTC	TRBJ2-7	TRBV7-2	15	TRBD1	NA
CASRTDLLRTGELFF	TGTGCCAGTAGGACAGACTTACTAAGAACCGGGGAGCTGTTTTTT	TRBJ2-2	TRBV19	15	NA	few
CASSAQLGGAGGGYTF	TGTGCCAGCAGTGCCCAGTTGGGGGGGGCTGGGGGTGGCTACACCTTC	TRBJ1-2	TRBV6-1	16	NA	NA
CASSVDPGQAYEKLFF	TGTGCCAGCAGCGTAGACCCGGGACAGGCGTATGAAAAACTGTTTTTT	TRBJ1-4	TRBV9	16	TRBD1	NA
CASSPGTAYGYTF	TGTGCCAGCAGCCCAGGGACAGCCTATGGCTACACCTTC	TRBJ1-2	TRBV7-2	13	TRBD1	NA
CASTTDRDFPDTQYF	TGTGCCAGCACTACTGACAGGGATTTCCCAGATACGCAGTATTTT	TRBJ2-3	TRBV27	15	TRBD1	NA
CASSSNRQGEGTEAFF	TGTGCCAGCAGCTCGAATCGACAGGGGGAGGGCACTGAAGCTTTCTTT	TRBJ1-1	TRBV11-2	16	TRBD1	NA
CASSPHGTSNEQFF	TGTGCCAGCAGCCCCCACGGGACTTCCAATGAGCAGTTCTTC	TRBJ2-1	TRBV9	14	NA	NA
CAWSVKRGIFQETQYF	TGTGCCTGGAGTGTGAAAAGGGGAATCTTTCAAGAGACCCAGTACTTC	TRBJ2-5	TRBV30	16	NA	NA
CASSMLAGSTDTQYF	TGTGCCAGCAGTATGCTAGCGGGGAGCACAGATACGCAGTATTTT	TRBJ2-3	TRBV2	15	TRBD2	NA
CASSLAYFIAGATEAFF	TGTGCCAGCAGCTTGGCCTACTTTATTGCGGGGGCCACTGAAGCTTTCTTT	TRBJ1-1	TRBV5-4	17	NA	NA
CASSPRGQAGSSYEQYF	TGTGCCAGCTCACCACGGGGACAGGCAGGGTCCTCCTACGAGCAGTACTTC	TRBJ2-7	TRBV18	17	TRBD1	few
CASSPVADTQYF	TGTGCCAGCTCACCAGTGGCCGATACGCAGTATTTT	TRBJ2-3	TRBV18	12	NA	NA
CASSSRSGTGRSPLHF	TGTGCCAGCAGCTCCCGGTCCGGGACAGGGAGGTCACCCCTCCACTTT	TRBJ1-6	TRBV7-8	16	TRBD1	NA
CASSLYGKDHEAFF	TGTGCCAGCAGCTTGTACGGGAAGGACCACGAAGCTTTCTTT	TRBJ1-1	TRBV5-4	14	NA	NA
CASSLLDGGETQYF	TGCGCCAGCAGCTTGTTAGACGGCGGAGAGACCCAGTACTTC	TRBJ2-5	TRBV5-1	14	NA	NA
CASSLQSNEKLFF	TGCGCCAGCAGCTTGCAGTCTAATGAAAAACTGTTTTTT	TRBJ1-4	TRBV5-1	13	NA	NA
CASSSREGVDTQYF	TGTGCCAGCTCAAGCCGGGAGGGGGTAGATACGCAGTATTTT	TRBJ2-3	TRBV18	14	TRBD2	NA